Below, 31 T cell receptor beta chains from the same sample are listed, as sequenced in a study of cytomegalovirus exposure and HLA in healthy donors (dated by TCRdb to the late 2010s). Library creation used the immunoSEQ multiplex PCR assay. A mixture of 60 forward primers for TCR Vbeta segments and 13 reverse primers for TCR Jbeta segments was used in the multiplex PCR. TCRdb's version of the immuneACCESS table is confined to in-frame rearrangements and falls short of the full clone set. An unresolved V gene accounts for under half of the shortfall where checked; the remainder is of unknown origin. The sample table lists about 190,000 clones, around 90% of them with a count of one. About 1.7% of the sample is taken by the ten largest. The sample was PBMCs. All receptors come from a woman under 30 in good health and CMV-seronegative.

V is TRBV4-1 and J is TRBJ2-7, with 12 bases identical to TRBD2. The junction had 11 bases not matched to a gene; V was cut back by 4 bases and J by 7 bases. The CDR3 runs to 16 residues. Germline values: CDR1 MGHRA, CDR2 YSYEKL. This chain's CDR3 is CASSPTPQGLAGEQYF. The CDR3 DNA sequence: TGCGCCAGCAGCCCAACTCCCCAAGGACTAGCGGGAGAGCAGTACTTC.

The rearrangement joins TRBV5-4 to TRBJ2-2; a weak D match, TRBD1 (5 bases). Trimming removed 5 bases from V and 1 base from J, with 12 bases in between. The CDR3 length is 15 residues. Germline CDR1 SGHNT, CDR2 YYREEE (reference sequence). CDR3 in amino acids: CASSSGFLNTGELFF. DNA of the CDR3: TGTGCCAGCAGTTCAGGGTTTCTGAACACCGGGGAGCTGTTTTTT.

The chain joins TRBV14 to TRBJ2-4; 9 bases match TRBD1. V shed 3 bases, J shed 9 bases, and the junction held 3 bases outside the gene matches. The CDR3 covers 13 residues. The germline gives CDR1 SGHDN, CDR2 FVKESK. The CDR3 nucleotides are TGTGCCAGCAGCCAGCTGACAGGGGGCATTCAGTACTTC. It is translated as CASSQLTGGIQYF.

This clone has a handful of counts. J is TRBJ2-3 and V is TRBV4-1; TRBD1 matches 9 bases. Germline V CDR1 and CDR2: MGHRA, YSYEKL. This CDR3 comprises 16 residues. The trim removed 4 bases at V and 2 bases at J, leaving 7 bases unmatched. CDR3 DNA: TGCGCCAGCAGCCTAACCGGGACAGGGAACACAGATACGCAGTATTTT. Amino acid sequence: CASSLTGTGNTDTQYF.

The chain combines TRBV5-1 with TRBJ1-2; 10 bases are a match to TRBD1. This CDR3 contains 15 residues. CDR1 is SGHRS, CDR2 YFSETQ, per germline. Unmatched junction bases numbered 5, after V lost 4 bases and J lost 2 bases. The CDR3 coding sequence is TGCGCCAGCAGCCCCGGGACAGGGGAGAACTATGGCTACACCTTC. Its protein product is CASSPGTGENYGYTF.

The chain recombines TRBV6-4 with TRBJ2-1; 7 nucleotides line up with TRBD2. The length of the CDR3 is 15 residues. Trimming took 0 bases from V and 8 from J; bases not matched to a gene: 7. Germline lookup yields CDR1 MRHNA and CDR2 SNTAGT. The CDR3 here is CASSDSREPGDEQFF. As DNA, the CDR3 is TGTGCCAGCAGTGACTCGCGGGAGCCCGGGGATGAGCAGTTCTTC.

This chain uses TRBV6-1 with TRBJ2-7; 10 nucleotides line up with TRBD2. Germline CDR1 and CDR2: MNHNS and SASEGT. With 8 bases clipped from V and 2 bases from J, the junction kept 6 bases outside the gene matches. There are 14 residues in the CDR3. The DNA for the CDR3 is TGTGCCAGCTATGCTAGCGGGGGAACCTACGAGCAGTACTTC. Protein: CASYASGGTYEQYF.

The CDR3 region is CASSEEGDSSLSGNTIYF. The CDR3 nucleotides are TGTGCCAGCAGTGAAGAAGGGGACAGCAGCCTCTCTGGAAACACCATATATTTT. The genes are TRBV2 and TRBJ1-3; TRBD1 agrees at 7 bases. With V trimmed by 1 base and J by 0 bases, 9 bases remained unmatched. Germline V gene data show CDR1 as SNHLY and CDR2 as FYNNEI. This CDR3 region has 18 residues. Combining the CDR3 with reference TRBV2 and TRBJ1-3 gives the whole variable domain EPEVTQTPSHQVTQMGQEVILRCVPISNHLYFYWYRQILGQKVEFLVSFYNNEISEKSEIFDDQFSVERPDGSNFTLKIRSTKLEDSAMYFCASSEEGDSSLSGNTIYFGEGSWLTVV.

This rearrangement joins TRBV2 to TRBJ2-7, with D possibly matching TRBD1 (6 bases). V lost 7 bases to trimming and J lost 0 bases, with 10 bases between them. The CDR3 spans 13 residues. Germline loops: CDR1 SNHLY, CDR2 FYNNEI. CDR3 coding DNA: TGTGCCAGCATTACAGGGAGCTCCTACGAGCAGTACTTC. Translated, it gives CASITGSSYEQYF.

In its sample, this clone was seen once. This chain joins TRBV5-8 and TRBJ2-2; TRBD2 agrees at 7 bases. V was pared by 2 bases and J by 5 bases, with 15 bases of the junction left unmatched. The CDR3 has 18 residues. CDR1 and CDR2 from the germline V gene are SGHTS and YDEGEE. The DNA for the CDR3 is TGTGCCAGCAGCTTTACTCTTGGGGGAGGGCCATTTACCGGGGAGCTGTTTTTT. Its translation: CASSFTLGGGPFTGELFF.

CDR3 nucleotides: TGTGCCAGCAGTGAAGCGACAGGCTCACCCCTCCACTTT. Translating gives CASSEATGSPLHF. This chain links TRBV6-1 with TRBJ1-6, with D possibly matching TRBD1 (6 bases). Germline CDR1 and CDR2: MNHNS and SASEGT. The CDR3 sequence is 13 residues long. V was pared by 0 bases and J by 10 bases, with 7 bases between.

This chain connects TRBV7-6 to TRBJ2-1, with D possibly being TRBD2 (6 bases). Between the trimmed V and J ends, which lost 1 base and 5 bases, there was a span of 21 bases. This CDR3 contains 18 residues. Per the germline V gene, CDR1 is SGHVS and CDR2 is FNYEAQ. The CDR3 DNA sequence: TGTGCCAGCAGCTTAGGCCGACTAGTTCTGCCCGTCAACAATGAGCAGTTCTTC. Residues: CASSLGRLVLPVNNEQFF.

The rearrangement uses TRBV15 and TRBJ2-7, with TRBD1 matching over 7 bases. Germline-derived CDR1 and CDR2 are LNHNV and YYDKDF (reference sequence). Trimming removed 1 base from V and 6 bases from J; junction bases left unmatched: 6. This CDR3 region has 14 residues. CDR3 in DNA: TGTGCCACCAGCAGAGTACGACAGGGAAGCGAGCAGTACTTC. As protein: CATSRVRQGSEQYF. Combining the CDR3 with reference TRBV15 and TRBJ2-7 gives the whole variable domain DAMVIQNPRYQVTQFGKPVTLSCSQTLNHNVMYWYQQKSSQAPKLLFHYYDKDFNNEADTPDNFQSRRPNTSFCFLDIRSPGLGDTAMYLCATSRVRQGSEQYFGPGTRLTVT.

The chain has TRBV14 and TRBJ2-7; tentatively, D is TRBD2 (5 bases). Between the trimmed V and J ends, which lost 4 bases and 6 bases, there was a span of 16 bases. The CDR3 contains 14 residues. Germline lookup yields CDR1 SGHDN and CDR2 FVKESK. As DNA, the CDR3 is TGTGCCAGCAGCCCCTTCGGGGTCTCGGTCGAGCAGTACTTC. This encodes CASSPFGVSVEQYF.

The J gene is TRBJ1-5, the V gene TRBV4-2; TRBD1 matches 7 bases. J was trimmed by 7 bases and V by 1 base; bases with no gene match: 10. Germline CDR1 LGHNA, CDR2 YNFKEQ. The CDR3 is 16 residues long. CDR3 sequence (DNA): TGTGCCAGCAGCCAAGTGACAGGGCAGAGTAGGCAGCCCCAGCATTTT. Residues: CASSQVTGQSRQPQHF.

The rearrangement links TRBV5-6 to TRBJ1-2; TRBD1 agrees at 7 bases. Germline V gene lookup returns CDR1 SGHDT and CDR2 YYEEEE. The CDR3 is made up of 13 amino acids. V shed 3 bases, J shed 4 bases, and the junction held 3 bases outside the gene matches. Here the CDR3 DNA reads TGTGCCAGCAGCTACGACAGGGCCTATGGCTACACCTTC. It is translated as CASSYDRAYGYTF.

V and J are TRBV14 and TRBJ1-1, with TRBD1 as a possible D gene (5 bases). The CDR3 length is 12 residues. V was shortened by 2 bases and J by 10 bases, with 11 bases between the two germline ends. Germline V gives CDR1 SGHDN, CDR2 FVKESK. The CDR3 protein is CASSQSGEVAFF. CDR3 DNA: TGTGCCAGCAGCCAATCGGGGGAGGTAGCTTTCTTT. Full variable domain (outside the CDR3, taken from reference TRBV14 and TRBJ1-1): EAGVTQFPSHSVIEKGQTVTLRCDPISGHDNLYWYRRVMGKEIKFLLHFVKESKQDESGMPNNRFLAERTGGTYSTLKVQPAELEDSGVYFCASSQSGEVAFFGQGTRLTVV.

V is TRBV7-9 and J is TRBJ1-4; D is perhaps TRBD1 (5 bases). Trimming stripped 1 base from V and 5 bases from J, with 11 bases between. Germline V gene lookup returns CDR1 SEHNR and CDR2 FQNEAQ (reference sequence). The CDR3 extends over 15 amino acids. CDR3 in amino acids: CASSLDGRTNEKLFF. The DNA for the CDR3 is TGTGCCAGCAGCTTAGATGGCAGGACAAATGAAAAACTGTTTTTT.

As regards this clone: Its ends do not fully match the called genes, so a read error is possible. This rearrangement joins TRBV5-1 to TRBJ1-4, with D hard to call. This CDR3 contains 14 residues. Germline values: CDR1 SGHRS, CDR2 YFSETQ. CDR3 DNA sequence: TGCGCCAGTAGCGAGGGAAAGGCTAAAGAAAAACTGTTTTTT. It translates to CASSEGKAKEKLFF.

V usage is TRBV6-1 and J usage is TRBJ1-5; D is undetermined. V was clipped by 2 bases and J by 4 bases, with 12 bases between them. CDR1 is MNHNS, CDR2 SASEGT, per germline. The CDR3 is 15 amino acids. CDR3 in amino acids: CASSESGVGNQPQHF. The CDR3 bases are TGTGCCAGCAGTGAAAGCGGAGTAGGGAATCAGCCCCAGCATTTT.

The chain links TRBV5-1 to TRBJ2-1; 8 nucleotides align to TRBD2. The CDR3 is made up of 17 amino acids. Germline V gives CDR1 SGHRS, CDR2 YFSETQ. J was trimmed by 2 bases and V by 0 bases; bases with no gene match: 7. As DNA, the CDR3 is TGCGCCAGCAGCTTGGCCTACCCGGGACTAGCCTACAATGAGCAGTTCTTC. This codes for CASSLAYPGLAYNEQFF. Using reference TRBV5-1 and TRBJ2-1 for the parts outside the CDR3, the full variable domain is KAGVTQTPRYLIKTRGQQVTLSCSPISGHRSVSWYQQTPGQGLQFLFEYFSETQRNKGNFPGRFSGRQFSNSRSEMNVSTLELGDSALYLCASSLAYPGLAYNEQFFGPGTRLTVL.

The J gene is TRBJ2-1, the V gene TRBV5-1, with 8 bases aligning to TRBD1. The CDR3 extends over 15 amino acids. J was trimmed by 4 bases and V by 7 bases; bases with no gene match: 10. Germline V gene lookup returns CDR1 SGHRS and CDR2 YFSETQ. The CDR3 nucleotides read TGCGCCAGCGCACTGAGGACAGGGCTGTACAATGAGCAGTTCTTC. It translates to CASALRTGLYNEQFF.

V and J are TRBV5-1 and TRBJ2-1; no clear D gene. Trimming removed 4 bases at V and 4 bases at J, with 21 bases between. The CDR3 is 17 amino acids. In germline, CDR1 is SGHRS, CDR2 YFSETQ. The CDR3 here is CASSMPPRRYLYNEQFF. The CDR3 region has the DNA TGCGCCAGCAGCATGCCCCCTAGGCGTTATCTATACAATGAGCAGTTCTTC.

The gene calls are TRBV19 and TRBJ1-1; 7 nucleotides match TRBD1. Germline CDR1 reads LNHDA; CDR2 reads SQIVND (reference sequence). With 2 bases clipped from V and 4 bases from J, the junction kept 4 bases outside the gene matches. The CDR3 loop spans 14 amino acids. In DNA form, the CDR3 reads TGTGCCAGTAGTATATCTCCAGGGGGCACTGAAGCTTTCTTT. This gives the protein CASSISPGGTEAFF.

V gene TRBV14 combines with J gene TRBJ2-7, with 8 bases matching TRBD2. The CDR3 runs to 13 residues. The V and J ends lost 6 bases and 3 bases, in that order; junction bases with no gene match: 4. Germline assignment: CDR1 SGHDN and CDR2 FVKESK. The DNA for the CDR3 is TGTGCCAGCAGGGGGGGACTAGACTACGAGCAGTACTTC. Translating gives CASRGGLDYEQYF.

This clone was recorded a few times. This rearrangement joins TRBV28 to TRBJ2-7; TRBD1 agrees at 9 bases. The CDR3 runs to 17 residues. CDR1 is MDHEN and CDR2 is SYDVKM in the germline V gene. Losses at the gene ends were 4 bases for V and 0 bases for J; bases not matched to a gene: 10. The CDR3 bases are TGTGCCAGCAGTTCTAGCCCGGGACAGGGTAGCTCCTACGAGCAGTACTTC. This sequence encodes CASSSSPGQGSSYEQYF.

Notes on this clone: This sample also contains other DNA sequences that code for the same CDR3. The CDR3 loop reads CASSRLAGTDTQYF. In nucleotides, the CDR3 is TGTGCCAGTAGCCGACTAGCGGGCACAGATACGCAGTATTTT. The J gene is TRBJ2-3, the V gene TRBV19; 9 bases line up with TRBD2. The germline V gene has CDR1 LNHDA and CDR2 SQIVND (reference sequence). The CDR3 runs 14 residues. V was pared by 6 bases and J by 1 base, with 2 bases of the junction left unmatched.

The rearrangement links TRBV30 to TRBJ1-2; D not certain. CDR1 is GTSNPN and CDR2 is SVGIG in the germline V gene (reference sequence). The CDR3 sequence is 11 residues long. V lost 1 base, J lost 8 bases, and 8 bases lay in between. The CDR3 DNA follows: TGTGCCTGGAGTGCTGGAGGGGGCTACACCTTC. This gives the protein CAWSAGGGYTF.

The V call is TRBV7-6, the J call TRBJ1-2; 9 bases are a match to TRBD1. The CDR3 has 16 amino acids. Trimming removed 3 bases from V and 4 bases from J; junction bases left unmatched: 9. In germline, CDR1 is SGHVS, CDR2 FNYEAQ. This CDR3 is CASSLGPGQGTYGYTF. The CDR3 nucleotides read TGTGCCAGCAGCTTGGGTCCGGGACAGGGTACCTATGGCTACACCTTC.

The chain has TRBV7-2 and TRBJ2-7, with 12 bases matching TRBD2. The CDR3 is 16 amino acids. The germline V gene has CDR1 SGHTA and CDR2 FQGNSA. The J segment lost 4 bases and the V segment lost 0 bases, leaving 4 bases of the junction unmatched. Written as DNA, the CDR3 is TGTGCCAGCAGCTTAGCGACTAGCGGGAGAGTTTACGAGCAGTACTTC. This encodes CASSLATSGRVYEQYF.

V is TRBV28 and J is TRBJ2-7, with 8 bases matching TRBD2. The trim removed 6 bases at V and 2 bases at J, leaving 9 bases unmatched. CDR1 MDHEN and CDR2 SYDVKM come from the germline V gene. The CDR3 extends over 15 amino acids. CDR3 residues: CASSPGGGRPYEQYF. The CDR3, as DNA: TGTGCCAGCAGCCCCGGGGGGGGGAGGCCCTACGAGCAGTACTTC.